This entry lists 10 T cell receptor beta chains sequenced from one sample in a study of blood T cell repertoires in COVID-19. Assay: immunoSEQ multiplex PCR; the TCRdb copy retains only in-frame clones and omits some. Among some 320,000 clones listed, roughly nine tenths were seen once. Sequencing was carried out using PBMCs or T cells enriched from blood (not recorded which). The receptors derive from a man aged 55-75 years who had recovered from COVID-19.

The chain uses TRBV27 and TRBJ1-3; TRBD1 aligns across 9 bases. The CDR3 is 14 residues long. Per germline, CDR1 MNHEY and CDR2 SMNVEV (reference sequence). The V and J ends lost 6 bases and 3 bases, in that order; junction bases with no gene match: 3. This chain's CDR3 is CASRQGADGNTIYF. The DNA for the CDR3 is TGTGCCAGCAGACAGGGGGCCGATGGAAACACCATATATTTT.

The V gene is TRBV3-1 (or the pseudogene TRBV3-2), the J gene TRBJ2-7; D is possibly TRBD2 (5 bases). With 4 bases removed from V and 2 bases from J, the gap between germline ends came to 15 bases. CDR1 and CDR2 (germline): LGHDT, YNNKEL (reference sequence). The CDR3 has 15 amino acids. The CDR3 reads CASSRASFGAYEQYF. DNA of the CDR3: TGTGCCAGCAGCCGCGCTAGCTTTGGGGCCTACGAGCAGTACTTC.

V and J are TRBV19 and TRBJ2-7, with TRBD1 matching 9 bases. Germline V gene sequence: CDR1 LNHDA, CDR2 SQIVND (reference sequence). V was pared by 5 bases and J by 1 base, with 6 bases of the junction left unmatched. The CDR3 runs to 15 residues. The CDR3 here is CASSQDRGGSYEQYF. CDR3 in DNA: TGTGCCAGTAGTCAGGACAGGGGAGGTTCCTACGAGCAGTACTTC.

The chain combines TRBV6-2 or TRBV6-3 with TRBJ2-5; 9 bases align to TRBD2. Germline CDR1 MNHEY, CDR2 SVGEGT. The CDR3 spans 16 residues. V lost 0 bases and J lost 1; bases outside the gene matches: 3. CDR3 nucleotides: TGTGCCAGCAGTTACTCTAGCGGGGGCATCCAAGAGACCCAGTACTTC. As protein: CASSYSSGGIQETQYF.

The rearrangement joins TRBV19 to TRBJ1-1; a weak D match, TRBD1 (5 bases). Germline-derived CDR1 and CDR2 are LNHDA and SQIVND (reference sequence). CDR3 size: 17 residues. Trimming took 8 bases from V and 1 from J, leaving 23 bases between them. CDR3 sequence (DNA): TGTGCCAGTGGGGAATCTCTGGGCAGGGTACCGAACACTGAAGCTTTCTTT. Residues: CASGESLGRVPNTEAFF.

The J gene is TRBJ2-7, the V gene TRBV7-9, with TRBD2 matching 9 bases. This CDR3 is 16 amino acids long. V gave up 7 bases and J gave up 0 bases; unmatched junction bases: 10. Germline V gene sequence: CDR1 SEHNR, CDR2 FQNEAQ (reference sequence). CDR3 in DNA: TGTGCCAGCACCTTCCGTAGCGGGAGTCTCTCCTACGAGCAGTACTTC. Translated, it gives CASTFRSGSLSYEQYF.

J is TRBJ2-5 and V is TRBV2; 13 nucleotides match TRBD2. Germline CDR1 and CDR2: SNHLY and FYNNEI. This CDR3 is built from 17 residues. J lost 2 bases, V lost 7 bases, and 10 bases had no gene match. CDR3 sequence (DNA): TGTGCCAGCATATATAGACTAGCGGGGGGTTCTCAAGAGACCCAGTACTTC. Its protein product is CASIYRLAGGSQETQYF.

CDR3 region: CASSSTGYGYTF. As DNA, the CDR3 is TGTGCCAGTAGCTCGACAGGATATGGCTACACCTTC. The genes are TRBV19 and TRBJ1-2; maybe TRBD1 (6 bases). CDR1 and CDR2 (germline): LNHDA, SQIVND (reference sequence). V was shortened by 6 bases and J by 5 bases, with 10 bases between the two germline ends. The CDR3 runs 12 residues.

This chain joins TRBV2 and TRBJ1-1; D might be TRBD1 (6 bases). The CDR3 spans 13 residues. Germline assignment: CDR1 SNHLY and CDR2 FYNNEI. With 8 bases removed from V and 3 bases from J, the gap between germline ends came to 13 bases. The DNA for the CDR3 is TGTGCCAGCGGGGGGGCCCGGGACACTGAAGCTTTCTTT. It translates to CASGGARDTEAFF.

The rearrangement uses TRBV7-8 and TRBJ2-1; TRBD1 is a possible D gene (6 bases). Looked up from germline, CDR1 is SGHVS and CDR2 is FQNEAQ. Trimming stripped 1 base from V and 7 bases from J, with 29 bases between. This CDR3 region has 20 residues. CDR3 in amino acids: CASSLVQPFLQGNLDNEQFF. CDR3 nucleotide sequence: TGTGCCAGCAGCTTAGTTCAGCCCTTCTTGCAGGGGAACCTCGATAATGAGCAGTTCTTC.